A selection of T cell receptor beta chains follows, all from one sample in a study of T cell responses to AZD1222 COVID-19 vaccine. The protocol was immunoSEQ multiplex PCR, while the TCRdb copy is restricted to in-frame clones and leaves out a portion. This sample has about 150,000 clones, with around 87% found just once. Here the sequenced sample was peripheral blood, taken 28 days after the second AZD1222 dose. The receptors stem from an adult who received the AZD1222 COVID-19 vaccine. The CDR3 runs from the conserved cysteine through the conserved F or W. Each record gives: V gene, CDR3 protein.

v_gene: TRBV6-2/TRBV6-3
CDR3aa: CASSYPTAGATDTQYF

v_gene: TRBV5-1
CDR3aa: CASSPSDRGRYGAGELFF

v_gene: TRBV28
CDR3aa: CASSWGQTYGYTF

v_gene: TRBV18
CDR3aa: CASSPGLVSYEQYF

v_gene: TRBV28
CDR3aa: CASSSTSMGQETQYF

v_gene: TRBV6-1
CDR3aa: CASRQGDVGSPLHF

v_gene: TRBV21-1
CDR3aa: CASTHGGYEQYF

v_gene: TRBV9
CDR3aa: CASSVEGEPNSYNEQFF

v_gene: TRBV19
CDR3aa: CASSQQAGTDTQYF

v_gene: TRBV6-5
CDR3aa: CASRGRDSFNSPLHF

v_gene: TRBV6-1
CDR3aa: CASSEAGGSYNEQFF

v_gene: TRBV2
CDR3aa: CASTPSSGSAETQYF

v_gene: TRBV7-3
CDR3aa: CASSPREASGNGREQFF

v_gene: TRBV9
CDR3aa: CASSEGGLGTEAFF

v_gene: TRBV3-1/TRBV3-2
CDR3aa: CASSQGQRSPLHF

v_gene: TRBV9
CDR3aa: CASSADRGSGNTIYF

v_gene: TRBV9
CDR3aa: CASSRQPTRSYNEQFF

v_gene: TRBV3-1/TRBV3-2
CDR3aa: CASSKGKDYGYTF

v_gene: TRBV7-2
CDR3aa: CASSLMGGGGTDTQYF

v_gene: TRBV6-5
CDR3aa: CASRQAAYEQYF

v_gene: TRBV6-5
CDR3aa: CASSHGGDYGYTF

v_gene: TRBV2
CDR3aa: CASSDFYSSRDSDNQPQHF

v_gene: TRBV7-2
CDR3aa: CASSSGRLAGYNEQFF

v_gene: TRBV5-4
CDR3aa: CASTPTGQETQYF

v_gene: TRBV3-1/TRBV3-2
CDR3aa: CATPGYEQYF

v_gene: TRBV7-9
CDR3aa: CASSLYGDSGKYEQYF

v_gene: TRBV2
CDR3aa: CASSEWQGGNQPQHF

v_gene: TRBV5-6
CDR3aa: CASSPQMSASGRSYNEQFF

v_gene: TRBV6-1
CDR3aa: CASSESGGDSWSPLHF

v_gene: TRBV28
CDR3aa: CASRGQGWTGELFF

v_gene: TRBV5-4
CDR3aa: CASSGTSGSTNEQFF

v_gene: TRBV6-5
CDR3aa: CASSYSSGPWGGELFF

v_gene: TRBV5-6
CDR3aa: CASSLGRVYEQYF

v_gene: TRBV5-1
CDR3aa: CASSMDRADFNGYTF

v_gene: TRBV19
CDR3aa: CASSIAGLAVQETQYF

v_gene: TRBV4-3
CDR3aa: CASSQVAAGETQYF

v_gene: TRBV7-3
CDR3aa: CASSLMSTDTQYF

v_gene: TRBV7-7
CDR3aa: CARATGSYEQYF

v_gene: TRBV5-6
CDR3aa: CASSFLGSNEQFF

v_gene: TRBV9
CDR3aa: CASSPRTGKETQYF

v_gene: TRBV9
CDR3aa: CASSVPSGNTGELFF

v_gene: TRBV5-4
CDR3aa: CASSPIGGGSSGNTIYF